Sequencing of this TCR beta chain was carried out in a study of blood T cells in healthy people across ages. Study-wide findings and caveats: Age advanced and TCR beta diversity per million T cells fell, roughly linearly.

With a J-beta primer mix and a sample-barcoded 5' primer, a second PCR ran about 6 to 11 cycles. TCRdb redid the calling of the 5' RACE reads with MiXCR, one entry per CDR3 protein. In the table there are hundreds of thousands of distinct CDR3 sequences, roughly 60% of which are singletons. Germline values: CDR1 MDHEN, CDR2 SYDVKM. The V and J ends lost 6 bases and 11 bases respectively, with 19 bases between them. This CDR3 contains 13 residues. A note on this clonotype: The target antigen is unknown.

The origin of this receptor is a man aged 30 to 45 in good health. The sample was blood. The chain couples TRBV28 to TRBJ2-5, with a weak D call TRBD2 (5 bases). The CDR3 DNA sequence: TGTGCCAGCAGCTTAGGAGGCGAGAGTGAGCAGTACTTC. Translating gives CASSLGGESEQYF. The full variable domain, rest sourced from reference TRBV28 and TRBJ2-5, is DVKVTQSSRYLVKRTGEKVFLECVQDMDHENMFWYRQDPGLGLRLIYFSYDVKMKEKGDIPEGYSVSREKKERFSLILESASTNQTSMYLCASSLGGESEQYFGPGTRLLVL.